The 21 T cell receptor beta chains reported below all come from one sample, sequenced in a study of spatial heterogeneity in lung cancer. TCRdb called the 5' RACE reads again in MiXCR, with one record for every CDR3 protein. The sample contains tens of thousands of distinct CDR3 sequences, approximately 8.5% of which appear only once. Time point defined: sample taken at primary tumor resection. No cell sorting; template was whole RNA from tumor, lung tissue or PBMC. Source: PBMCs, taken at surgery. These receptors were obtained from a male donor with early-stage non-small cell lung cancer.

This clonotype was seen a handful of times. The genes are TRBV4-1 and TRBJ2-1; 9 bases align to TRBD1. V shed 4 bases and J 4 bases; nucleotides not matched to a gene: 8. The CDR3 covers 16 residues. CDR1 is MGHRA, CDR2 YSYEKL, per germline. CDR3 amino acids: CASSLAGTGIYNEQFF. The DNA for the CDR3 is TGCGCCAGCAGCCTCGCCGGGACAGGGATTTACAATGAGCAGTTCTTC.

The chain couples TRBV29-1 to TRBJ2-3; 9 bases are a match to TRBD2. Germline loops: CDR1 SQVTM, CDR2 ANQGSEA. The trim removed 5 bases at V and 6 bases at J, leaving 6 bases unmatched. The CDR3 is 13 amino acids. DNA of the CDR3: TGCAGCGTTTTTGCTAGCGGGAAGGATACGCAGTATTTT. Translating it yields CSVFASGKDTQYF.

This chain uses TRBV29-1 with TRBJ2-1; unclear D gene. This CDR3 region has 11 residues. The ends were cut back, 4 bases at V and 10 bases at J, with 11 bases in the middle. The germline CDR1 and CDR2 sequences are SQVTM and ANQGSEA. The CDR3 DNA reads TGCAGCGTTGCGTTCTCGGAGGAGCAGTTCTTC. Encoded protein: CSVAFSEEQFF.

This clonotype occurred a few times. The chain recombines TRBV7-2 with TRBJ1-4; 7 bases align to TRBD1. Trimming removed 3 bases from V and 5 bases from J; junction bases left unmatched: 6. This CDR3 is built from 15 residues. Germline V gene data show CDR1 as SGHTA and CDR2 as FQGNSA. The CDR3 loop reads CASSFSWGQNEKLFF. In nucleotides, the CDR3 is TGTGCCAGCAGCTTTTCTTGGGGACAGAATGAAAAACTGTTTTTT.

This chain joins TRBV12-3 or TRBV12-4 and TRBJ2-1; 7 bases fit TRBD2. This CDR3 spans 12 amino acids. The J segment lost 4 bases and the V segment lost 8 bases, leaving 2 bases of the junction unmatched. The CDR3 region is CASQAGYNEQFF. The CDR3 DNA sequence: TGTGCCAGCCAAGCGGGGTACAATGAGCAGTTCTTC.

This clonotype was detected a few times. V gene TRBV20-1 combines with J gene TRBJ2-4, with D perhaps TRBD1 or TRBD2 (6 bases each). There are 16 residues in the CDR3. From germline, CDR1 is DFQATT and CDR2 SNEGSKA (reference sequence). V dropped 2 bases and J dropped 0 bases, with 14 bases sitting between them. The chain's CDR3 is CSARRTVAAAKNIQYF. CDR3 nucleotides: TGCAGTGCTAGAAGGACAGTAGCGGCAGCCAAAAACATTCAGTACTTC.

In its sample, this clonotype was seen many times. V is TRBV6-1 and J is TRBJ1-1; D ambiguous. The V end was cut by 3 bases, the J end by 5 bases, with 10 bases between. CDR3 length: 13 amino acids. The germline V gene encodes CDR1 MNHNS and CDR2 SASEGT. CDR3 bases: TGTGCCAGCAGTGATGGCAGACGGACTGAAGCTTTCTTT. Its protein product is CASSDGRRTEAFF.

This clonotype was detected many times. In DNA form, the CDR3 reads TGCAGTGCTAGGACAGGGAACAGCAATCAGCCCCAGCATTTT. It is translated as CSARTGNSNQPQHF. The chain is built from TRBV20-1 and TRBJ1-5, with 7 bases lining up with TRBD1. The junction had 3 bases not matched to a gene; V was cut back by 3 bases and J by 1 base. This CDR3 is 14 amino acids long. From germline, CDR1 is DFQATT and CDR2 SNEGSKA (reference sequence).

V usage is TRBV6-6 and J usage is TRBJ1-1; D is perhaps TRBD1 (5 bases). Germline V gene lookup returns CDR1 MNHNY and CDR2 SVGAGI (reference sequence). The CDR3 is 14 amino acids. The V gene lost 2 bases and the J gene lost 1 base, with 8 bases spanning the gap. The CDR3 spells CASSYAGGNTEAFF. The DNA of the CDR3 is TGTGCCAGCAGTTACGCCGGGGGGAACACTGAAGCTTTCTTT.

Comment on this clonotype: The junction departs from germline at one end; a sequencing error may be responsible. V gene TRBV7-8 combines with J gene TRBJ1-5; no clear D gene. The germline gives CDR1 SGHVS, CDR2 FQNEAQ. This CDR3 spans 14 amino acids. CDR3 region: CASSLRADNRPQHF. The CDR3 DNA is TGTGCCAGCAGCTTAAGGGCTGATAATCGGCCCCAGCATTTT.

This clonotype was picked up a small number of times. The CDR3 reads CASSSRIGYTF. CDR3 bases: TGTGCCAGCAGTTCTCGGATCGGCTACACCTTC. The rearrangement uses TRBV12-3 or TRBV12-4 and TRBJ1-2; no definite D call. CDR3 length: 11 residues. With 4 bases removed from V and 8 bases from J, the gap between germline ends came to 8 bases.

In this sample, this clonotype turned up a few times. The chain recombines TRBV28 with TRBJ2-7; no clear D gene. CDR3 length: 14 residues. CDR1 is MDHEN and CDR2 is SYDVKM in the germline V gene. V dropped 7 bases and J dropped 4 bases, with 17 bases sitting between them. CDR3 amino acids: CASTSRLGSYEQYF. The DNA for the CDR3 is TGTGCCAGCACGTCTCGATTGGGAAGTTACGAGCAGTACTTC.

This clonotype was counted between two and nine times. V is TRBV5-1 and J is TRBJ2-7, with D possibly being TRBD1 (6 bases). CDR3 length equals 13 residues. Germline CDR1 is SGHRS and CDR2 is YFSETQ. Trimming pared 6 bases from V and 1 base from J, leaving 11 bases between. In DNA, the CDR3 is TGCGCCAGCACACGGGACACTTCCTACGAGCAGTACTTC. Translated, it gives CASTRDTSYEQYF.

This clonotype has at least ten counts. The chain has TRBV7-6 and TRBJ1-5, with 7 nucleotides matching TRBD1. The junction had 4 bases not matched to a gene; V was cut back by 5 bases and J by 3 bases. Germline V lookup: CDR1 SGHVS, CDR2 FNYEAQ. CDR3 size: 14 residues. CDR3 sequence (DNA): TGTGCCAGCAGCGCCGGGACAGTCAATCAGCCCCAGCATTTT. Translating gives CASSAGTVNQPQHF.

The table lists this clonotype with a few counts. The chain carries TRBV6-2 or TRBV6-3 and TRBJ2-7; no firm D call. This CDR3 spans 13 amino acids. Germline V gene sequence: CDR1 MNHEY, CDR2 SVGEGT. The V end was cut by 2 bases, the J end by 2 bases, with 7 bases between. The DNA of the CDR3 is TGTGCCAGCAGTTACCGCCGTGCCTACGAGCAGTACTTC. The encoded protein is CASSYRRAYEQYF.

This clonotype was recorded at least ten times. The gene calls are TRBV29-1 and TRBJ1-1, with no clear D. V was clipped by 4 bases and J by 2 bases, with 14 bases between them. The germline gives CDR1 SQVTM, CDR2 ANQGSEA. CDR3 size: 14 residues. The CDR3, as DNA: TGCAGCGTTGCGGGAGGGCAGATCAACACTGAAGCTTTCTTT. Translating gives CSVAGGQINTEAFF.

J is TRBJ1-1 and V is TRBV29-1; D is possibly TRBD1 (5 bases). Trimming took off 6 bases at V and 4 bases at J, with 15 bases between the two ends. Germline loops: CDR1 SQVTM, CDR2 ANQGSEA. This CDR3 has 13 residues. The CDR3 protein is CSVEWGGATEAFF. CDR3 bases: TGCAGCGTGGAGTGGGGAGGGGCCACTGAAGCTTTCTTT.

The gene calls are TRBV18 and TRBJ2-7, with TRBD1 matching over 9 bases. J gave up 1 base and V 5 bases, and 6 bases lay outside the gene matches. The CDR3 has 15 amino acids. The germline gives CDR1 KGHSH, CDR2 LQKENI. In DNA form, the CDR3 reads TGTGCCAGCTCAGCCGGGACAGGGAATTCCTACGAGCAGTACTTC. Encoded protein: CASSAGTGNSYEQYF.

In this sample, this clonotype turned up a few times. The V and J genes are TRBV28 and TRBJ2-1, with D tentatively TRBD2 (5 bases). Trimming stripped 7 bases from V and 2 bases from J, with 9 bases between. CDR1 is MDHEN, CDR2 SYDVKM, per germline. The CDR3 has 13 amino acids. CDR3 nucleotide sequence: TGTGCCAGCAACTCCGGGACCTACAATGAGCAGTTCTTC. The encoded protein is CASNSGTYNEQFF.

This clonotype was observed a few times. The chain combines TRBV2 with TRBJ2-1; 9 nucleotides agree with TRBD2. J gave up 10 bases and V 1 base, and 5 bases lay outside the gene matches. The CDR3 has 14 residues. CDR1 and CDR2 (germline): SNHLY, FYNNEI. Written as DNA, the CDR3 is TGTGCCAGCAGTGAAGTAGTAAGCGGGAGGGAGCAGTTCTTC. Its translation is CASSEVVSGREQFF.

A few counts support this clonotype. The chain recombines TRBV5-1 with TRBJ1-1; perhaps TRBD1 as D (6 bases). The germline V gene has CDR1 SGHRS and CDR2 YFSETQ. The V end lost 4 bases, the J end lost 3 bases, and 16 bases lay between the germline ends. The CDR3 spans 15 residues. This CDR3 is CASSRRQEGYTEAFF. In nucleotides, the CDR3 is TGCGCCAGCAGCCGTAGACAGGAAGGGTACACTGAAGCTTTCTTT.